This T cell receptor (beta chain) was identified during a study of CD8 T cells in ankylosing spondylitis. Findings and caveats of the study: Disease-linked clones were found to be CD8+ and relatively rare in peripheral blood. Enrichment of disease-linked clones was reportedly significant in matched ankylosing spondylitis synovial fluid. Seemingly characteristic of ankylosing spondylitis blood was a TCR beta motif consisting of about 8 highly homologous variants. Previously reported in reactive arthritis synovial fluid and blood were some of the motif variants.

This clonotype has more than one count but fewer than ten. Its specificity is unknown. CDR3 length: 13 amino acids. A quantitative 5'-RACE method, one with molecular barcodes, was used to make TCR beta libraries. Each CDR3 protein gets one entry after TCRdb re-called the 5' RACE reads with MiXCR. The repertoire includes fewer than 450,000 distinct CDR3 sequences, roughly a sixth of them detected once, and approximately 0.97% sits in the top ten. This sequence joins TRBV21-1 and TRBJ1-2; the listed D gene, TRBD1, was not tested against the DNA. TRBV21-1 is annotated as a pseudogene. Sequenced: blood, either unsorted or a sorted T cell fraction (not recorded which). This TCR derives from a male donor with ankylosing spondylitis. The CDR3: CASGGGVSYGYTF. The CDR3, as DNA: TGTGCCAGCGGGGGTGGCGTTTCCTATGGCTACACCTTC.